Sequencing of this TCR beta chain was carried out in a study of cytomegalovirus exposure and HLA in healthy donors. Germline V CDR1 and CDR2: SGHAT, FQNNGV. Germline trimming cut 4 bases from V and 5 bases from J; bases unmatched to any gene: 4. The CDR3 contains 15 residues. General study results and limits: The investigators catalogued 160 or so TCR beta chains as cytomegalovirus-associated. Most TCR sequences were uncommon, yet certain public TCRs appeared in many donors.

About this clone: Its matching antigen is unknown.

Profiled with immunoSEQ multiplex PCR; TCRdb holds only in-frame clones, not every one. The sample has 200,000 to 300,000 clones; around nine tenths are singletons. This clonotype was sampled from a man in his late teens or twenties in good health and CMV-seronegative. The material sequenced was PBMCs. The gene calls are TRBV11-2 and TRBJ2-1; TRBD2 matches 11 bases. This CDR3 is CASSSRLAGNNEQFF. The CDR3 bases are TGTGCCAGCAGCTCCCGACTAGCGGGGAACAATGAGCAGTTCTTC.